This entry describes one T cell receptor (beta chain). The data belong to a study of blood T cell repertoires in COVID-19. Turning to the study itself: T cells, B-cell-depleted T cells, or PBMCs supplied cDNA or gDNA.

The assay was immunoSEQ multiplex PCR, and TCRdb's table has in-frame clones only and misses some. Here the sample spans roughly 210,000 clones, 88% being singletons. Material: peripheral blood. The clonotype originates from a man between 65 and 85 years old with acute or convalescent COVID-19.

The CDR3 reads CASSIELAGVGTGELFF. The CDR3 region has the DNA TGTGCCAGTAGTATAGAACTAGCGGGAGTAGGGACCGGGGAGCTGTTTTTT. The V gene is TRBV19, the J gene TRBJ2-2; 11 positions agree with TRBD2. The V and J ends lost 0 bases and 5 bases, in that order; junction bases with no gene match: 5. The CDR3 length is 17 residues. CDR1 and CDR2 (germline): LNHDA, SQIVND (reference sequence).